Each of the 22 T cell receptor beta chains below was sequenced from the same sample in a study of response to subunit inactivated influenza vaccine (dated by TCRdb to the late 2010s). Library preparation employed RT-PCR. These reads were obtained on an Illumina HiSeq 2500. In-frame beta chains were kept once TCRdb had trimmed the public reads at Q25 with fastp and called clones with MiXCR. Rows merge per CDR3 protein into single entries with the most common DNA and genes. This sample is represented by roughly 190,000 distinct CDR3 sequences; about 12% of them were singletons. The biggest ten clones account for about 29% of the sample. These same data were also listed under a study on T cells expressing NK-cell markers. The second investigation adds: 5'RACE template switching, by which a universal primer site and unique molecular identifiers were added, was used to make TCR beta cDNA libraries.

The starting material was CD8+ T cells sorted from PBMCs, obtained roughly 12 days after vaccination. These receptors were obtained from a man aged 50-60 years who received an inactivated influenza vaccine. Donor details come from another sample of the same person, matched by shared clones.

The table lists this clonotype with many counts. The V gene is TRBV4-3, the J gene TRBJ2-1; D may be TRBD1 or TRBD2 (5 bases each). The CDR3 extends over 15 amino acids. Between the trimmed V and J ends, which lost 5 bases and 10 bases, there was a span of 21 bases. The germline gives CDR1 LGHNA, CDR2 YSLEER. The CDR3 nucleotides are TGCGCCAGCAGCGATGACTGGGGCCCGGGATTCGAGCAGTTCTTC. Translating it yields CASSDDWGPGFEQFF.

This rearrangement joins TRBV7-9 to TRBJ2-2; no firm D call. The CDR3 has 13 amino acids. V was cut by 5 bases and J by 5 bases, with 9 bases left in between. Looked up from germline, CDR1 is SEHNR and CDR2 is FQNEAQ (reference sequence). CDR3 sequence reads: CASSPVSTGELFF. The CDR3 DNA reads as TGTGCCAGCAGCCCCGTCTCGACCGGGGAGCTGTTTTTT. Using reference TRBV7-9 and TRBJ2-2 for the parts outside the CDR3, the full variable domain is DTGVSQNPRHKITKRGQNVTFRCDPISEHNRLYWYRQTLGQGPEFLTYFQNEAQLEKSRLLSDRFSAERPKGSFSTLEIQRTEQGDSAMYLCASSPVSTGELFFGEGSRLTVL.

This clonotype has only a few counts. This chain uses TRBV7-2 with TRBJ2-5, with TRBD2 identical over 11 bases. The CDR3 is 15 amino acids. Germline V gene sequence: CDR1 SGHTA, CDR2 FQGNSA. V trimming: 4 bases; J trimming: 4 bases; junction bases outside the gene matches: 5. CDR3 nucleotides: TGTGCCAGCAGCTGGGGACTAGCGGTGGGAGAGACCCAGTACTTC. It is translated as CASSWGLAVGETQYF. Filled out from reference TRBV7-2 and TRBJ2-5, the complete variable domain reads GAGVSQSPSNKVTEKGKDVELRCDPISGHTALYWYRQSLGQGLEFLIYFQGNSAPDKSGLPSDRFSAERTGGSVSTLTIQRTQQEDSAVYLCASSWGLAVGETQYFGPGTRLLVL.

The DNA for the CDR3 is TGTGCCTGGAGTGTACGGGGGGGGCTGAATACGCAGTATTTT. Its translation is CAWSVRGGLNTQYF. J is TRBJ2-3 and V is TRBV30; 8 nucleotides match TRBD2. The germline V gene has CDR1 GTSNPN and CDR2 SVGIG (reference sequence). This CDR3 region has 14 residues. With V trimmed by 0 bases and J by 7 bases, 6 bases remained unmatched.

The chain couples TRBV5-4 to TRBJ2-1; D is possibly TRBD1 or TRBD2 (5 bases each). In germline, CDR1 is SGHNT, CDR2 YYREEE (reference sequence). This CDR3 comprises 13 residues. V lost 4 bases and J 5 bases, leaving 10 bases between the germline ends. The CDR3 DNA reads TGTGCCAGCAGCCCCCGGGGCCACAATGAGCAGTTCTTC. Translation: CASSPRGHNEQFF.

This clonotype was picked up a small number of times. V gene TRBV7-8 combines with J gene TRBJ2-7; TRBD2 agrees at 8 bases. CDR3 size: 17 residues. Germline CDR1 is SGHVS and CDR2 is FQNEAQ. V was clipped by 0 bases and J by 2 bases; unmatched bases: 9. DNA of the CDR3: TGTGCCAGCAGCTTAGCGAGTGGCCTAGCGGGCACCTACGAGCAGTACTTC. Protein product: CASSLASGLAGTYEQYF. The whole variable domain, filled in from reference TRBV7-8 and TRBJ2-7, reads GAGVSQSPRYKVAKRGQDVALRCDPISGHVSLFWYQQALGQGPEFLTYFQNEAQLDKSGLPSDRFFAERPEGSVSTLKIQRTQQEDSAVYLCASSLASGLAGTYEQYFGPGTRLTVT.

The table lists this clonotype with a few counts. This chain uses TRBV5-1 with TRBJ2-3, with D hard to call. There are 11 residues in the CDR3. V was shortened by 5 bases and J by 3 bases, with 4 bases between the two germline ends. Germline-derived CDR1 and CDR2 are SGHRS and YFSETQ. CDR3 nucleotides: TGCGCCAGCAGGTGGACAGATACGCAGTATTTT. Amino acids: CASRWTDTQYF. Full variable domain (remainder filled in from reference TRBV5-1 and TRBJ2-3): KAGVTQTPRYLIKTRGQQVTLSCSPISGHRSVSWYQQTPGQGLQFLFEYFSETQRNKGNFPGRFSGRQFSNSRSEMNVSTLELGDSALYLCASRWTDTQYFGPGTRLTVL.

This rearrangement joins TRBV4-1 to TRBJ2-1; D possibly matches TRBD1 or TRBD2 (5 bases each). Trimming shortened V by 5 bases and J by 6 bases, and 14 bases separated the two germline ends. CDR1 MGHRA and CDR2 YSYEKL come from the germline V gene. The CDR3 consists of 14 residues. CDR3 amino acids: CASSTRDLVNEQFF. In nucleotides, the CDR3 is TGCGCCAGCAGCACCCGGGACCTGGTCAATGAGCAGTTCTTC.

This clonotype was observed a handful of times. V is TRBV10-3 and J is TRBJ2-7; D unresolved. The V gene's germline CDR1 is ENHRY and CDR2 SYGVKD. This CDR3 comprises 14 residues. The V end lost 3 bases, the J end lost 3 bases, and 12 bases lay between the germline ends. The CDR3 is CAISERLAGYEQYF. The CDR3 DNA follows: TGTGCCATCAGTGAAAGGCTCGCCGGCTACGAGCAGTACTTC.

V gene TRBV5-6 combines with J gene TRBJ2-7, with D perhaps matching TRBD1 or TRBD2 (6 bases each). Trimming stripped 8 bases from V and 2 bases from J, with 14 bases between. Germline lookup yields CDR1 SGHDT and CDR2 YYEEEE. The CDR3 contains 13 residues. CDR3 loop: CARGTGGPYEQYF. CDR3 in DNA: TGTGCCAGGGGCACCGGGGGCCCCTACGAGCAGTACTTC.

This clonotype showed up just a few times. The rearrangement uses TRBV4-1 and TRBJ2-1; D is perhaps TRBD2 (6 bases). V was cut by 0 bases and J by 1 base, with 16 bases left in between. The CDR3 is 18 residues long. The germline CDR1 and CDR2 sequences are MGHRA and YSYEKL. The CDR3 nucleotides read TGCGCCAGCAGCCAAGATGCCCCCGGGGGAGCGTCCTACAATGAGCAGTTCTTC. Encoded protein: CASSQDAPGGASYNEQFF.

This chain links TRBV4-3 with TRBJ2-1; possible D gene TRBD1, 6 bases. CDR3 size: 15 residues. V was clipped by 5 bases and J by 9 bases, with 20 bases between them. From germline, CDR1 is LGHNA and CDR2 YSLEER. Written as DNA, the CDR3 is TGCGCCAGCAGCTCCAGGACAGCCCAACCCAGTGAGCAGTTCTTC. It translates to CASSSRTAQPSEQFF.

This chain joins TRBV5-6 and TRBJ2-5; D perhaps matches TRBD1 (5 bases). This CDR3 comprises 13 residues. V was trimmed by 1 base and J by 4 bases, leaving 8 bases between them. Germline V gives CDR1 SGHDT, CDR2 YYEEEE. In nucleotides, the CDR3 is TGTGCCAGCAGCTTGATCAGGGTAGAGACCCAGTACTTC. It specifies CASSLIRVETQYF.

In its sample, this clonotype was seen a few times. This chain connects TRBV7-9 to TRBJ2-3; D possibly corresponds to TRBD1 (6 bases). In germline, CDR1 is SEHNR, CDR2 FQNEAQ (reference sequence). This CDR3 comprises 16 residues. Trimming shortened V by 1 base and J by 2 bases, and 13 bases separated the two germline ends. The CDR3 is CASSLGTEPYTDTQYF. DNA for the CDR3: TGTGCCAGCAGCTTAGGGACAGAGCCTTACACAGATACGCAGTATTTT.

The chain joins TRBV5-1 to TRBJ2-1, with D possibly TRBD2 on 6 matching bases. The CDR3 extends over 15 amino acids. V dropped 4 bases and J dropped 2 bases, with 13 bases sitting between them. Germline V gives CDR1 SGHRS, CDR2 YFSETQ. The CDR3 bases are TGCGCCAGCAGCCCGGGGGACGGGACCTACAATGAGCAGTTCTTC. This translates into CASSPGDGTYNEQFF.

This clonotype has just a few counts. This rearrangement joins TRBV27 to TRBJ1-2, with D uncertain. The germline CDR1 and CDR2 sequences are MNHEY and SMNVEV (reference sequence). V was trimmed by 5 bases and J by 0 bases, leaving 10 bases between them. The CDR3 is 14 residues long. This CDR3 reads CASSPLAPNYGYTF. DNA for the CDR3: TGTGCCAGCAGTCCTCTCGCCCCTAACTATGGCTACACCTTC.

This clonotype was counted a few times. The V and J genes are TRBV30 and TRBJ1-1; D may be TRBD1 (6 bases). V dropped 7 bases and J dropped 11 bases, with 14 bases sitting between them. This CDR3 spans 10 amino acids. Germline V gives CDR1 GTSNPN, CDR2 SVGIG (reference sequence). In DNA form, the CDR3 reads TGTGCCTCCTGGGGCAGGGGTGCTTTCTTT. Residues: CASWGRGAFF.

This clonotype was detected many times. J is TRBJ2-1 and V is TRBV3-1; D gene uncertain. The germline V and J ends were trimmed by 1 base and 6 bases, with 13 bases remaining between them. CDR1 and CDR2 from the germline V gene are LGHDT and YNNKEL (reference sequence). The CDR3 is 15 residues long. The CDR3 nucleotides read TGTGCCAGCAGCCAAGGTAGTATAGCCTCCAATGAGCAGTTCTTC. This translates into CASSQGSIASNEQFF.

A remark on this clonotype: A much bigger clone sits one base away, suggesting this may be a read error. V usage is TRBV12-3 or TRBV12-4 and J usage is TRBJ2-1; D uncertain. The CDR3 has 14 residues. V lost 1 base and J lost 6, with 10 bases in between. Here the CDR3 reads CASSLVGYLNEQFF. In DNA form, the CDR3 reads TGTGCCAGCAGTTTAGTAGGTTACCTCAATGAGCAGTTCTTC.

This clonotype was seen a handful of times. This chain connects TRBV4-3 to TRBJ2-7, with D possibly matching TRBD2 (6 bases). This CDR3 comprises 14 residues. Trimming removed 1 base at V and 0 bases at J, with 7 bases between. CDR1 and CDR2 from the germline V gene are LGHNA and YSLEER. The CDR3 bases are TGCGCCAGCAGCCAAGCGGGAGTCTCCTACGAGCAGTACTTC. It is translated as CASSQAGVSYEQYF.

This clonotype has only a few counts. V is TRBV9 and J is TRBJ2-1; 11 bases fit TRBD2. This CDR3 contains 15 residues. Germline CDR1 is SGDLS and CDR2 is YYNGEE. V was clipped by 0 bases and J by 7 bases; unmatched bases: 3. The CDR3: CASSVAGLAVNEQFF. As DNA, the CDR3 is TGTGCCAGCAGCGTAGCGGGACTAGCGGTTAATGAGCAGTTCTTC.

The chain has TRBV5-1 and TRBJ2-7; TRBD1 is a possible D gene (6 bases). Germline lookup yields CDR1 SGHRS and CDR2 YFSETQ. CDR3 length: 15 amino acids. Trimming took off 1 base at V and 2 bases at J, with 13 bases between the two ends. The CDR3 DNA reads TGCGCCAGCAGCTTGCGGACAGTACCCACCTACGAGCAGTACTTC. As protein: CASSLRTVPTYEQYF.